This T cell receptor (beta chain) comes out of a study of blood T cell repertoires in COVID-19. V trimming: 9 bases; J trimming: 2 bases; junction bases outside the gene matches: 8. CDR3 size: 15 residues. The V gene's germline CDR1 is SNHLY and CDR2 FYNNEI. Data came from immunoSEQ multiplex PCR; TCRdb stores just in-frame clones and leaves some out. This table has some 290,000 clones, roughly 90% appearing once. Those who participated ranged in age from about 18 to 89 years and resided in 24 US areas. Participants' own reports of clinical history determined their cohort assignment. This receptor was obtained from a woman in her twenties or thirties who had been exposed to COVID-19. The sample was PBMCs or T cells enriched from blood (not recorded which). The chain carries TRBV2 and TRBJ1-5; TRBD1 matches at 9 bases. CDR3 in amino acids: CASSGQGTRNQPQHF. The CDR3 DNA follows: TGTGCCAGTTCGGGACAGGGAACCCGCAATCAGCCCCAGCATTTT.